This T cell receptor beta chain was observed in a study of T cell responses to AZD1222 COVID-19 vaccine. For this clone: Its target is not known.

The table came from immunoSEQ multiplex PCR; TCRdb's copy has only in-frame clones and leaves some out. Of approximately 160,000 clones listed, roughly 90% are singletons. The V and J ends lost 0 bases and 0 bases respectively, with 7 bases between them. The CDR3 covers 15 residues. Germline assignment: CDR1 SGHRS and CDR2 YFSETQ. Study observations and caveats: The study found vaccine-associated CD4 TCRs spanning spike, dominant at 160-218 and 743-854. A reported finding is that nearly half of spike-specific TCRs target unmutated variant regions. It should be noted that donors were predominantly white British and more often female, and clonal diversity was possibly underestimated. An increase in Spike-specific TCR breadth and depth was observed after two AZD1222 doses.

The source was peripheral blood, collected on day 0 of AZD1222 vaccination. The receptor was isolated from an adult in good health. The V gene is TRBV5-1, the J gene TRBJ1-3; D is unclear. CDR3 sequence reads: CASSLGGHSGNTIYF. CDR3 coding DNA: TGCGCCAGCAGCTTGGGAGGCCACTCTGGAAACACCATATATTTT. The full variable domain, rest sourced from reference TRBV5-1 and TRBJ1-3, is KAGVTQTPRYLIKTRGQQVTLSCSPISGHRSVSWYQQTPGQGLQFLFEYFSETQRNKGNFPGRFSGRQFSNSRSEMNVSTLELGDSALYLCASSLGGHSGNTIYFGEGSWLTVV.